One sample yielded the 7 T cell receptor beta chains listed below, sequenced in a study of identical twins. TCRdb reanalysed the 5' RACE reads using MiXCR and keeps one entry per CDR3 protein. The data hold hundreds of thousands of distinct CDR3 sequences, with more than 9% observed a single time. These data also formed part of another study, on yellow fever vaccine responses in identical twins.

The material sequenced was CD8+ T cells sorted from blood. All receptors come from a woman younger than 30 in good health.

This clonotype has a count of ten or more. The chain combines TRBV12-3 or TRBV12-4 with TRBJ1-2; TRBD1 is a possible D gene (5 bases). V was cut by 6 bases and J by 8 bases, with 16 bases left in between. This CDR3 is built from 13 residues. CDR3 in DNA: TGTGCCAGCAGCCTGACCAGGGCGAACGGCTACACCTTC. Protein sequence: CASSLTRANGYTF.

V is TRBV4-1 and J is TRBJ2-3; unclear D gene. V was cut by 1 base and J by 2 bases, with 10 bases left in between. Looked up from germline, CDR1 is MGHRA and CDR2 is YSYEKL. The length of the CDR3 is 15 residues. The CDR3, as DNA: TGCGCCAGCAGCCAAGTACCCTCTGTCACAGATACGCAGTATTTT. Translation gives CASSQVPSVTDTQYF.

In its sample, this clonotype was seen a few times. CDR3 nucleotide sequence: TGTGCCAGCAGTTCCAGAGGTGTAGTCTACAATGAGCAGTTCTTC. This encodes CASSSRGVVYNEQFF. The chain links TRBV6-5 to TRBJ2-1; D unresolved. V lost 4 bases and J 3 bases, leaving 13 bases between the germline ends. CDR3 length: 15 amino acids. Germline-derived CDR1 and CDR2 are MNHEY and SVGAGI.

This clonotype showed up just a few times. This chain uses TRBV9 with TRBJ2-3, with TRBD1 matching over 7 bases. Trimming removed 2 bases from V and 0 bases from J; junction bases left unmatched: 3. The CDR3 extends over 15 amino acids. Germline CDR1 is SGDLS and CDR2 is YYNGEE. CDR3 sequence reads: CASSVSRGSTDTQYF. The DNA of the CDR3 is TGTGCCAGCAGCGTCTCCAGGGGGAGCACAGATACGCAGTATTTT.

This clonotype was counted at least ten times. J is TRBJ2-7 and V is TRBV15, with D maybe TRBD1 (5 bases). CDR1 is LNHNV and CDR2 is YYDKDF in the germline V gene (reference sequence). The CDR3 contains 16 residues. Trimming took off 1 base at V and 0 bases at J, with 13 bases between the two ends. CDR3 DNA sequence: TGTGCCACCAGCAGAGGATCAATTGACAGCTCCTACGAGCAGTACTTC. Residues: CATSRGSIDSSYEQYF.

This clonotype was detected ten times or more. This chain joins TRBV27 and TRBJ2-7; 8 nucleotides align to TRBD2. The ends lost 5 bases at V and 4 bases at J; junction bases unmatched: 7. From germline, CDR1 is MNHEY and CDR2 SMNVEV (reference sequence). CDR3 length: 14 amino acids. This chain's CDR3 is CASSPGLGPYEQYF. The CDR3 DNA sequence: TGTGCCAGCAGTCCGGGACTAGGCCCTTACGAGCAGTACTTC.

This sequence joins TRBV3-1 and TRBJ2-2; 12 bases are a match to TRBD2. The germline V gene has CDR1 LGHDT and CDR2 YNNKEL (reference sequence). The CDR3 is 18 residues long. Trimming at V came to 3 bases and at J to 2 bases, leaving 7 bases not matched to a gene. The CDR3 DNA reads TGTGCCAGCAGCCACCGACTAGCGGGGGCTTCAAACACCGGGGAGCTGTTTTTT. Its translation: CASSHRLAGASNTGELFF.